These 8 T cell receptor beta chains were all obtained from the same sample, sequenced in a study of cytomegalovirus exposure and HLA in healthy donors. The study ran its PCR with 60 Vbeta and 13 Jbeta primers. Data came from immunoSEQ multiplex PCR; TCRdb stores just in-frame clones and leaves some out. The repertoire holds 55,000 to 65,000 clones, roughly nine tenths seen once, with approximately 1.6% in the top ten. The sequenced sample consisted of PBMCs. These receptors were taken from a man between 25 and 39 years old in good health and CMV-seropositive.

The CDR3 DNA follows: TGCGCCAGCAGCTACACCCCCAGGGCAACGGAGACCCAGTACTTC. It specifies CASSYTPRATETQYF. The rearrangement joins TRBV5-1 to TRBJ2-5; the D gene is possibly TRBD1 (5 bases). The germline gives CDR1 SGHRS, CDR2 YFSETQ. Trimming shortened V by 3 bases and J by 5 bases, and 17 bases separated the two germline ends. This CDR3 contains 15 residues.

CDR3 DNA sequence: TGTGCCAGCAGCCCAGGGGGCGAGGGCCAAGAGACCCAGTACTTC. As protein: CASSPGGEGQETQYF. This sequence joins TRBV7-9 and TRBJ2-5; 8 bases align to TRBD1. J was trimmed by 1 base and V by 5 bases; bases with no gene match: 6. The germline V gene has CDR1 SEHNR and CDR2 FQNEAQ (reference sequence). CDR3 length: 15 amino acids.

The chain couples TRBV25-1 to TRBJ2-7; TRBD2 aligns across 9 bases. The V gene's germline CDR1 is MGHDK and CDR2 SYGVNS. Losses at the gene ends were 2 bases for V and 2 bases for J; bases not matched to a gene: 4. This CDR3 spans 15 amino acids. The CDR3 loop is CASSEPSGKAYEQYF. CDR3 sequence (DNA): TGTGCCAGCAGTGAACCTAGCGGGAAGGCCTACGAGCAGTACTTC.

The rearrangement uses TRBV5-4 and TRBJ1-1, with unresolved D. The V gene's germline CDR1 is SGHNT and CDR2 YYREEE (reference sequence). The ends were cut back, 4 bases at V and 5 bases at J, with 9 bases in the middle. CDR3 length: 12 amino acids. As DNA, the CDR3 is TGTGCCAGCAGCGCATCGCGGACTGAAGCTTTCTTT. Translated, it gives CASSASRTEAFF.

This clone appeared once. The V call is TRBV18, the J call TRBJ2-5, with TRBD2 matching 7 bases. The CDR3 covers 16 residues. After removal of 6 bases from V and 5 bases from J, the junction contained 15 bases not matched to a gene. CDR1 is KGHSH, CDR2 LQKENI, per germline. DNA of the CDR3: TGTGCCAGCTCCCAGCAGGGAGGGGATGGTTTGGAGACCCAGTACTTC. Encoded protein: CASSQQGGDGLETQYF.

CDR3 residues: CASSLDSNEKLFF. CDR3 bases: TGTGCCAGCAGCTTGGACAGCAATGAAAAACTGTTTTTT. V is TRBV5-4 and J is TRBJ1-4; D is unresolved. Germline V lookup: CDR1 SGHNT, CDR2 YYREEE (reference sequence). The CDR3 spans 13 residues. The V gene lost 0 bases and the J gene lost 5 bases, with 5 bases spanning the gap.

This chain links TRBV28 with TRBJ2-2, with 8 nucleotides matching TRBD1. This CDR3 comprises 18 residues. J lost 4 bases, V lost 2 bases, and 12 bases had no gene match. Germline lookup yields CDR1 MDHEN and CDR2 SYDVKM. The CDR3 DNA sequence: TGTGCCAGCAGTTTAAGGGGCCTCCGGGACAGGAGCACCGGGGAGCTGTTTTTT. It is translated as CASSLRGLRDRSTGELFF. The full variable domain, in which reference TRBV28 and TRBJ2-2 provide the parts outside the CDR3, is DVKVTQSSRYLVKRTGEKVFLECVQDMDHENMFWYRQDPGLGLRLIYFSYDVKMKEKGDIPEGYSVSREKKERFSLILESASTNQTSMYLCASSLRGLRDRSTGELFFGEGSRLTVL.

The chain joins TRBV30 to TRBJ2-2; tentative D call: TRBD1 (6 bases). The CDR3 length is 13 residues. CDR1 GTSNPN and CDR2 SVGIG come from the germline V gene (reference sequence). Between the trimmed V and J ends, which lost 4 bases and 6 bases, there was a span of 12 bases. In DNA form, the CDR3 reads TGTGCCTGGACAACAGGGTCCCCCGGGGAGCTGTTTTTT. This gives the protein CAWTTGSPGELFF.